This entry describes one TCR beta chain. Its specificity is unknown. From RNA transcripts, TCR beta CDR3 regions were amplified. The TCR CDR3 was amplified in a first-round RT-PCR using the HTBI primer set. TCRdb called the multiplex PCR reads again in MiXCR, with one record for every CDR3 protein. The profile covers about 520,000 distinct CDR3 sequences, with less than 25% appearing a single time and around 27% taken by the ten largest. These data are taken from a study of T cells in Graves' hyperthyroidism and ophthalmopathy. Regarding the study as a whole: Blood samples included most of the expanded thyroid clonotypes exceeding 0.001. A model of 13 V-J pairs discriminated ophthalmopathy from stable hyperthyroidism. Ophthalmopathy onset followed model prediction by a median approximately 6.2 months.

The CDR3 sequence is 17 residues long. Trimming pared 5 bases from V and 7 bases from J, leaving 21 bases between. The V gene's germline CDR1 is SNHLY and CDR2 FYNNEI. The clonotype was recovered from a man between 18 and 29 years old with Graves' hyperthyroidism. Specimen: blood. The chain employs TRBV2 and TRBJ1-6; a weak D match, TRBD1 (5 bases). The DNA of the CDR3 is TGTGCCAGCAGTTCCGAGGACACCTACTGGTACAATTCACCCCTCCACTTT. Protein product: CASSSEDTYWYNSPLHF.